The sequence of this TCR beta chain was determined in a study of cytomegalovirus exposure and HLA in healthy donors. CDR1 is MNHEY, CDR2 SVGAGI, per germline. This CDR3 spans 14 amino acids. Trimming took off 0 bases at V and 1 base at J, with 4 bases between the two ends. This clone was seen more than once but under ten times. PCR involved 60 Vbeta and 13 Jbeta primers. The data were produced by immunoSEQ multiplex PCR, yet TCRdb's version contains in-frame clones alone and is incomplete. The repertoire consists of more than 130,000 clones, with more than 60% occurring once and the leading ten covering 2.8%.

This TCR was recovered from a male donor in good health and CMV-seronegative. Sequences were obtained from PBMCs. V is TRBV6-5 and J is TRBJ2-4, with D uncertain. CDR3 protein: CASSYSRAKNIQYF. CDR3 coding DNA: TGTGCCAGCAGTTACTCGAGGGCCAAAAACATTCAGTACTTC.